This T cell receptor (beta chain) was sequenced in a study of blood T cell repertoires in COVID-19 (TCRdb year 2020). About the study as a whole: Samples covering the acute and convalescent phases of COVID-19 were provided by collaborators in the United States, Italy and Spain. The material from the prospective study consisted of cDNA or gDNA derived from T cells, B-cell-depleted T cells, or PBMCs. The repertoires were released in a freely available public database meant as a resource for research on the immune response to SARS-CoV-2. Where available, HLA class I and class II types were obtained from metadata supplied by the sample provider rather than from assay-based typing. A de-identified subject ID, COVID-19 status, age in years and sex were almost always included in the sample metadata. The dataset comprised deeply sampled blood TCRbeta repertoires from subjects exposed to, actively infected with, or recovered from COVID-19. Samples came from the ongoing ImmuneRACE study (first 160 participants) plus 1,254 subjects from 6 global collaborators.

TCRbeta CDR3 regions were amplified from genomic DNA using the immunoSEQ Assay, a bias-controlled multiplex PCR. As for how the authors treated the data: Within the assay, amplification of reference gene primers was used to estimate how many nucleated cells each sample contained. Sequence reads were collapsed and filtered to measure the absolute abundance of every unique TCRbeta CDR3 rearrangement. For each sample, productive Simpson clonality was calculated as the square root of Simpson's diversity index over productive rearrangements. Entries here come from immuneACCESS through TCRdb and include only in-frame sequences with V and J called. Some clones fail to appear in such tables; in the studies checked, an unresolved V gene covers under half of the shortfall, and the cause of the remainder is unknown. Clone size and the V and J calls come from that table; the DNA yielded D and trimming. In all, the sample holds 120,000 or so clones, and over 75% of those were seen once. The ten biggest clones cover about 7% of the sample.

The collaborating institutions used their own protocols to collect whole blood in K2EDTA tubes. For TCRbeta analysis, collaborator samples were shipped as frozen whole blood, as isolated PBMCs, or as DNA extracted from either sample type. The paper as a whole reports these results and caveats: The amount of clinical and demographic metadata varied by source and participant and was provided uncurated.

CDR1 LNHDA and CDR2 SQIVND are derived from the germline V gene (reference sequence). V gives up 4 bases and J gives up 4 bases, and the segment between their germline ends measures 17 bases. The CDR3 sequence holds 15 residues, the cysteine and phenylalanine included. This entry keeps only the CDR3 DNA: 45 bases, framed from base 1. Only one count was recorded for this clone. This receptor's antigen is unknown. No quality values exist for individual bases; no much larger clone is one base distant. Input material: peripheral blood. The receptor comes from an elderly man with active or convalescent COVID-19. This chain joins TRBV19 to TRBJ2-7; a tentative D match to TRBD1 spans 5 bases. This receptor has the CDR3 CASSTRRQGTYEQYF. In nucleotide form, the sequence is TGTGCCAGTAGTACTCGTCGGCAGGGTACGTACGAGCAGTACTTC.